The clone carrying this T cell receptor (beta chain) was counted between two and nine times. The sample is drawn from a study of T-cell memory formation after mild COVID-19. Study in general: Clusters of TCRs were largely donor specific.

One entry per CDR3 protein, called by TCRdb with MiXCR from the 5' RACE reads. The sample includes roughly 340,000 distinct CDR3 sequences, 20% to 25% seen only once; the top ten take around 20%. The germline CDR1 and CDR2 sequences are SEHNR and FQNEAQ (reference sequence). The CDR3 covers 13 residues. V was clipped by 5 bases and J by 3 bases; unmatched bases: 2. This chain connects TRBV7-9 to TRBJ2-7; 9 bases line up with TRBD1. Sequencing was carried out using PBMCs or a T cell subset sorted from them (not recorded which). This TCR derives from a man aged 18 to 29 who had mild COVID-19 (a few samples of this study predate the infection). Cell type and time point are not known. DNA of the CDR3: TGTGCCAGCAGCCGACAGGGGGTCTACGAGCAGTACTTC. Translating it yields CASSRQGVYEQYF. The full variable domain, in which reference TRBV7-9 and TRBJ2-7 provide the parts outside the CDR3, is DTGVSQNPRHKITKRGQNVTFRCDPISEHNRLYWYRQTLGQGPEFLTYFQNEAQLEKSRLLSDRFSAERPKGSFSTLEIQRTEQGDSAMYLCASSRQGVYEQYFGPGTRLTVT.